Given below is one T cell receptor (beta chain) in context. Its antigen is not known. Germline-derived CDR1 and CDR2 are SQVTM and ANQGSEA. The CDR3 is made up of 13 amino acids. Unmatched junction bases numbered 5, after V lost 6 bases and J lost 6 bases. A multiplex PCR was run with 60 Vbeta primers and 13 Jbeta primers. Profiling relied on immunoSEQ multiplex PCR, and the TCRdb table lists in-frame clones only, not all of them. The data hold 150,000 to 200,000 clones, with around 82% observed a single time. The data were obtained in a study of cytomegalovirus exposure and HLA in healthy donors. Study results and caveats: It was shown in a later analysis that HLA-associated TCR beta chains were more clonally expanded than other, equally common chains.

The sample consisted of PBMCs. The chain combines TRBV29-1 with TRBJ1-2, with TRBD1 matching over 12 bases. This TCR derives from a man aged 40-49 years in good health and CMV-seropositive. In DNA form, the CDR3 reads TGCAGCGTCGTCGGGACAGGGGGCGATGGCTACACCTTC. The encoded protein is CSVVGTGGDGYTF.